This entry lists 30 T cell receptor beta chains sequenced from one sample in a study of graft-versus-host responses after intestinal transplantation. Sequencing was performed with immunoSEQ multiplex PCR; in TCRdb, only in-frame clones are kept and a portion is missing. The sample has some 40,000 clones; about nine tenths are singletons. Processing of graft tissue released intraepithelial and lamina propria lymphocytes. This sample comprised ileum tissue, obtained about 200 days after intestinal transplant. These receptors were obtained from a human patient who received an intestinal transplant, so some T cells may come from the graft donor.

The genes are TRBV2 and TRBJ2-1; D unclear. Germline V gene lookup returns CDR1 SNHLY and CDR2 FYNNEI. CDR3 length equals 13 residues. Trimming cost V 0 bases and J 8 bases, with 8 bases left between them. The CDR3 loop reads CASSEAAGDEQFF. The CDR3 DNA reads as TGTGCCAGCAGTGAAGCAGCTGGGGATGAGCAGTTCTTC.

This clone was seen a handful of times. The genes are TRBV7-9 and TRBJ1-2; a possible D gene is TRBD1 (6 bases). Germline-derived CDR1 and CDR2 are SEHNR and FQNEAQ (reference sequence). Between the trimmed V and J ends, which lost 6 bases and 1 base, there was a span of 15 bases. The CDR3 contains 15 residues. The CDR3 DNA follows: TGTGCCAGCAGTCCCCGGGAGGGGGGTAACTATGGCTACACCTTC. It codes for CASSPREGGNYGYTF.

This clone was seen more than once but under ten times. In the same sample, other DNA sequences code for this CDR3. The rearrangement uses TRBV2 and TRBJ2-7; D unresolved. CDR3 size: 10 residues. Looked up from germline, CDR1 is SNHLY and CDR2 is FYNNEI. V lost 4 bases to trimming and J lost 7 bases, with 5 bases between them. CDR3 sequence: CASSVGEQYF. CDR3 DNA: TGTGCCAGCAGTGTCGGGGAGCAGTACTTC.

The chain has TRBV19 and TRBJ2-1; no clear D gene. The CDR3 length is 13 residues. Germline-derived CDR1 and CDR2 are LNHDA and SQIVND (reference sequence). V was shortened by 3 bases and J by 1 base, with 4 bases between the two germline ends. CDR3 residues: CASSIPSYNEQFF. CDR3 DNA: TGTGCCAGTAGTATCCCTTCCTACAATGAGCAGTTCTTC.

This clone was seen once. The chain carries TRBV2 and TRBJ2-1; TRBD2 matches at 10 bases. The CDR3 length is 15 residues. Looked up from germline, CDR1 is SNHLY and CDR2 is FYNNEI. V shed 6 bases, J shed 5 bases, and the junction held 7 bases outside the gene matches. CDR3 coding DNA: TGTGCCAGCAGCAACGGACTAGCGGAACACAATGAGCAGTTCTTC. It specifies CASSNGLAEHNEQFF.

This sequence joins TRBV6-5 and TRBJ2-7; tentatively, D is TRBD1 (5 bases). The CDR3 consists of 16 residues. Germline CDR1 reads MNHEY; CDR2 reads SVGAGI. Trimming pared 2 bases from V and 3 bases from J, leaving 17 bases between. The CDR3, as DNA: TGTGCCAGCAGTTACGAGTGGGGCCGACTGGGCTACGAGCAGTACTTC. It yields the protein CASSYEWGRLGYEQYF.

The chain has TRBV5-1 and TRBJ2-7, with unresolved D. V lost 0 bases and J lost 7, with 11 bases in between. The V gene's germline CDR1 is SGHRS and CDR2 YFSETQ. CDR3 length equals 13 residues. The DNA of the CDR3 is TGCGCCAGCAGCTTGGTCCCTTCCCGGGAGCAGTACTTC. Its protein product is CASSLVPSREQYF.

In its sample, this clone is large. The rearrangement links TRBV5-4 to TRBJ2-7; unclear D gene. The germline gives CDR1 SGHNT, CDR2 YYREEE (reference sequence). The length of the CDR3 is 14 residues. The V end lost 0 bases, the J end lost 3 bases, and 10 bases lay between the germline ends. CDR3 sequence reads: CASSLAGRSYEQYF. Here the CDR3 DNA reads TGTGCCAGCAGCTTGGCCGGCAGGAGCTACGAGCAGTACTTC.

The genes are TRBV7-6 and TRBJ2-1; D is unresolved. The CDR3 contains 13 residues. Germline V lookup: CDR1 SGHVS, CDR2 FNYEAQ. V gave up 5 bases and J gave up 5 bases, with 10 bases separating them. The CDR3 sequence is CASSAVWDNEQFF. The CDR3 nucleotides read TGTGCCAGCAGCGCAGTCTGGGACAATGAGCAGTTCTTC.

The chain uses TRBV6-5 and TRBJ2-5; the match to TRBD2 covers 10 bases. The CDR3 totals 14 residues. Germline lookup yields CDR1 MNHEY and CDR2 SVGAGI. With V trimmed by 2 bases and J by 5 bases, 2 bases remained unmatched. CDR3 amino acids: CASSYVTSGETQYF. DNA of the CDR3: TGTGCCAGCAGTTACGTGACTAGCGGGGAGACCCAGTACTTC.

By sample fraction, this clone is medium-sized (0.01 to 0.1%). The V and J genes are TRBV5-5 and TRBJ1-2; D is undetermined. The CDR3 sequence is 15 residues long. CDR1 is SGHKS and CDR2 is YYEKEE in the germline V gene (reference sequence). V lost 0 bases and J 14 bases, leaving 23 bases between the germline ends. The CDR3 is CASSLGTGNPLRWTF. The CDR3 bases are TGTGCCAGCAGCTTGGGGACCGGGAATCCTCTGCGGTGGACCTTC.

The chain carries TRBV5-1 and TRBJ1-1, with D possibly matching TRBD1 (6 bases). The V gene lost 0 bases and the J gene lost 1 base, with 10 bases spanning the gap. Germline CDR1 and CDR2: SGHRS and YFSETQ. This CDR3 has 15 amino acids. For the CDR3, the DNA is TGCGCCAGCAGCTTGGACGGGGACAAGAACACTGAAGCTTTCTTT. This gives the protein CASSLDGDKNTEAFF.

This clone has more than one count but fewer than ten. The CDR3 sequence: CASISPGGGAFF. CDR3 nucleotides: TGTGCCAGCATCTCACCAGGGGGGGGAGCTTTCTTT. This sequence joins TRBV27 and TRBJ1-1; 7 nucleotides align to TRBD1. Trimming cost V 7 bases and J 10 bases; bases outside gene matches: 9. The germline gives CDR1 MNHEY, CDR2 SMNVEV (reference sequence). The CDR3 length is 12 residues.

The genes are TRBV7-2 and TRBJ2-5; 7 bases agree with TRBD2. The CDR3 is made up of 13 amino acids. The ends lost 3 bases at V and 5 bases at J; junction bases unmatched: 3. Germline V gives CDR1 SGHTA, CDR2 FQGNSA. CDR3 in amino acids: CASSFSGGETQYF. DNA for the CDR3: TGTGCCAGCAGCTTCTCCGGGGGGGAGACCCAGTACTTC. The complete variable domain, with remaining parts taken from reference TRBV7-2 and TRBJ2-5, reads GAGVSQSPSNKVTEKGKDVELRCDPISGHTALYWYRQSLGQGLEFLIYFQGNSAPDKSGLPSDRFSAERTGGSVSTLTIQRTQQEDSAVYLCASSFSGGETQYFGPGTRLLVL.

The genes are TRBV30 and TRBJ1-3, with no clear D. There are 15 residues in the CDR3. V was shortened by 0 bases and J by 8 bases, with 17 bases between the two germline ends. CDR1 is GTSNPN and CDR2 is SVGIG in the germline V gene (reference sequence). The DNA of the CDR3 is TGTGCCTGGAGTGTTGGTGGGAGCAAGGGAGACACCATATATTTT. Translating gives CAWSVGGSKGDTIYF.

J is TRBJ2-5 and V is TRBV7-9; possible D gene TRBD1, 6 bases. The CDR3 is 13 amino acids. Germline V gene data show CDR1 as SEHNR and CDR2 as FQNEAQ (reference sequence). The V end was cut by 5 bases, the J end by 1 base, with 8 bases between. For the CDR3, the DNA is TGTGCCAGCAGCCCGACAGGCCAAGAGACCCAGTACTTC. Protein: CASSPTGQETQYF.

This clone came up once. The chain joins TRBV27 to TRBJ2-7, with TRBD2 matching over 8 bases. Unmatched junction bases numbered 9, after V lost 6 bases and J lost 2 bases. Germline CDR1 MNHEY, CDR2 SMNVEV (reference sequence). This CDR3 is 15 amino acids long. DNA for the CDR3: TGTGCCAGCAGCCCCACGAAAGCGGGGGCCTACGAGCAGTACTTC. Translating it yields CASSPTKAGAYEQYF.

J is TRBJ1-4 and V is TRBV28; perhaps TRBD1 as D (6 bases). The V end lost 4 bases, the J end lost 8 bases, and 20 bases lay between the germline ends. From germline, CDR1 is MDHEN and CDR2 SYDVKM. The CDR3 runs to 16 residues. CDR3 loop: CASSSPRGGMGEKLFF. CDR3 coding DNA: TGTGCCAGCAGTTCCCCCCGAGGGGGGATGGGAGAAAAACTGTTTTTT.

This clone was recorded a few times. This chain links TRBV5-6 with TRBJ2-7, with D uncertain. V shed 0 bases and J shed 5 bases, with 3 bases lying between them. CDR1 is SGHDT, CDR2 YYEEEE, per germline. The CDR3 spans 11 residues. CDR3: CASSLVNEQYF. The CDR3 DNA follows: TGTGCCAGCAGCTTGGTCAACGAGCAGTACTTC.

The chain uses TRBV4-2 and TRBJ2-5; D is possibly TRBD1 or TRBD2 (5 bases each). The V end was cut by 4 bases, the J end by 4 bases, with 13 bases between. The germline V gene encodes CDR1 LGHNA and CDR2 YNFKEQ. The CDR3 extends over 14 amino acids. Written as DNA, the CDR3 is TGTGCCAGCAGCCCCGGGACGGCCCCAGAGACCCAGTACTTC. Protein: CASSPGTAPETQYF.

The chain joins TRBV28 to TRBJ2-6, with TRBD2 as a possible D gene (6 bases). The CDR3 sequence is 16 residues long. V was pared by 6 bases and J by 4 bases, with 16 bases between. Germline assignment: CDR1 MDHEN and CDR2 SYDVKM. CDR3 loop: CASREGWSAGANVLTF. In nucleotides, the CDR3 is TGTGCCAGCAGGGAGGGTTGGTCCGCCGGGGCCAACGTCCTGACTTTC. Full variable domain (missing parts from reference TRBV28 and TRBJ2-6): DVKVTQSSRYLVKRTGEKVFLECVQDMDHENMFWYRQDPGLGLRLIYFSYDVKMKEKGDIPEGYSVSREKKERFSLILESASTNQTSMYLCASREGWSAGANVLTFGAGSRLTVL.

The V and J genes are TRBV12-2 and TRBJ2-3; the DNA was not compared with TRBD2, the D call given in the table. TRBV12-2 is termed a pseudogene. The CDR3 loop spans 19 amino acids. CDR3 sequence: CASRCLIGVPGPYTDTQYF. The CDR3 DNA reads as TGTGCAAGTCGTTGCTTAATCGGGGTTCCCGGACCATACACAGATACGCAGTATTTT.

This clone rates as medium-sized (0.01 to 0.1%). This chain joins TRBV13 and TRBJ2-7, with 7 bases aligning to TRBD2. V gave up 5 bases and J gave up 4 bases; unmatched junction bases: 8. Germline V gene lookup returns CDR1 PRHDT and CDR2 FYEKMQ (reference sequence). The CDR3 covers 14 residues. The CDR3 DNA follows: TGTGCCAGCAGCATGGTGGGGGGGGGTTACGAGCAGTACTTC. Amino acids: CASSMVGGGYEQYF.

J is TRBJ1-5 and V is TRBV15, with 8 bases that match TRBD1. This CDR3 spans 16 amino acids. The junction had 8 bases not matched to a gene; V was cut back by 0 bases and J by 7 bases. From germline, CDR1 is LNHNV and CDR2 YYDKDF (reference sequence). The DNA of the CDR3 is TGTGCCACCAGCAGAGATTCTTTGACAGGGGAACAGCCCCAGCATTTT. Its translation is CATSRDSLTGEQPQHF.

The chain joins TRBV7-3 to TRBJ2-2; D call uncertain. The CDR3 has 15 residues. In germline, CDR1 is SGHTA, CDR2 FQGTGA. Deletions cut 2 bases from V and 2 bases from J, with 9 bases between. The DNA for the CDR3 is TGTGCCAGCAGCTTATCGGGCTACAACACCGGGGAGCTGTTTTTT. Its translation is CASSLSGYNTGELFF.

J is TRBJ2-6 and V is TRBV4-1; D is ambiguous. Germline V gene lookup returns CDR1 MGHRA and CDR2 YSYEKL. V was pared by 0 bases and J by 0 bases, with 9 bases between. The length of the CDR3 is 17 residues. This chain's CDR3 is CASSQDTAGSGANVLTF. The CDR3 DNA reads TGCGCCAGCAGCCAAGATACGGCAGGCTCTGGGGCCAACGTCCTGACTTTC.

The rearrangement links TRBV6-5 to TRBJ2-7; D is possibly TRBD1 (6 bases). From germline, CDR1 is MNHEY and CDR2 SVGAGI. The V and J ends lost 6 bases and 5 bases respectively, with 14 bases between them. The CDR3 runs 13 residues. The CDR3 DNA reads as TGTGCCAGCAGAAACCCCCACAGGGACGAGCAGTACTTC. Its protein product is CASRNPHRDEQYF.

This chain joins TRBV7-8 and TRBJ1-4; D unresolved. V lost 4 bases, J lost 8 bases, and 14 bases lay in between. The CDR3 sequence is 14 residues long. Germline V gives CDR1 SGHVS, CDR2 FQNEAQ. CDR3 loop: CASSYLVGGEKLFF. CDR3 coding DNA: TGTGCCAGCAGCTATCTTGTGGGAGGGGAAAAACTGTTTTTT.

Relative to its sample, this clone is medium-sized. The chain is built from TRBV4-1 and TRBJ2-7, with D uncertain. The CDR3 has 16 amino acids. Trimming left V 0 bases short and J 9 bases short, with 21 bases between. From germline, CDR1 is MGHRA and CDR2 YSYEKL. CDR3 sequence reads: CASSQDLTFVMDGQYF. The CDR3 region has the DNA TGCGCCAGCAGCCAAGATTTAACCTTTGTGATGGATGGGCAGTACTTC.

The chain links TRBV5-5 to TRBJ2-7; tentatively, D is TRBD2 (7 bases). The CDR3 contains 14 residues. Per the germline V gene, CDR1 is SGHKS and CDR2 is YYEKEE (reference sequence). V was shortened by 7 bases and J by 2 bases, with 16 bases between the two germline ends. The chain's CDR3 is CASYLQGRAYEQYF. The CDR3 coding sequence is TGTGCCAGCTATCTCCAGGGGAGGGCCTACGAGCAGTACTTC. The variable domain in full, with the rest retrieved from reference TRBV5-5 and TRBJ2-7, is DAGVTQSPTHLIKTRGQQVTLRCSPISGHKSVSWYQQVLGQGPQFIFQYYEKEERGRGNFPDRFSARQFPNYSSELNVNALLLGDSALYLCASYLQGRAYEQYFGPGTRLTVT.